This T cell receptor beta chain was found in a study of blood T cell repertoires in COVID-19. Background on the study: The United States, Italy and Spain supplied acute and convalescent COVID-19 samples. T cells, B-cell-depleted T cells, or PBMCs supplied cDNA or gDNA.

J lost 7 bases, V lost 6 bases, and 8 bases had no gene match. Germline loops: CDR1 MDHEN, CDR2 SYDVKM. This CDR3 has 14 residues. In the study's own analysis: Researchers report that nucleated cell counts were estimated from reference gene primer amplification. Libraries were prepared by immunoSEQ multiplex PCR; TCRdb keeps only in-frame clonotypes and omits some of them. V, J and clone size are taken as reported in that table, and D and trimming were inferred from the DNA itself. The sample has some 200,000 clones; about 90% are singletons. The source material was peripheral blood. The receptor comes from a man aged 25 to 40 with acute or convalescent COVID-19. The chain uses TRBV28 and TRBJ1-4, with 7 bases matching TRBD1. The CDR3 DNA sequence: TGTGCCAGCAGCTCGGACAGGATGGCTGAAAAACTGTTTTTT. Its protein product is CASSSDRMAEKLFF.